This is a list of T cell receptor beta chains from one sample in a study of OX40 agonist ivuxolimab in advanced cancers. TCRdb's copy holds only in-frame clones and misses some; the assay was immunoSEQ multiplex PCR. Altogether around 62,000 clones are present, around 86% being singletons, with the ten largest covering approximately 0.37%. The sequencing here drew on CD4+ or CD8+ T cells sorted from blood, taken in a trial of the OX40 agonist ivuxolimab. All receptors derive from an adult with an advanced solid tumor such as melanoma, head and neck, liver or kidney cancer. Both conserved end residues are trimmed from each CDR3. A D gene is named only where the DNA matches it firmly. A clone size is listed for some rows: how often the clone was seen (once, few, many), or a class if it is expanded.

length | size | J | D | V | CDR3
15 | once | TRBJ1-3 | - | TRBV15 | ATSRVNPISSGNTIY
12 | - | TRBJ2-3 | - | TRBV11-2 | ASSSPVITDTQY
13 | once | TRBJ1-2 | TRBD1 | TRBV19 | ASRLGQGKDYGYT
11 | - | TRBJ1-1 | - | TRBV5-8 | ASSLDRNTEAF
13 | - | TRBJ2-5 | - | TRBV10-1 | ASSVGHGMTETQY
12 | - | TRBJ1-2 | TRBD1 | TRBV6-5 | ASRQTGINYGYT
9 | - | TRBJ2-7 | TRBD1 | TRBV6-5 | ASGTAYEQY
12 | - | TRBJ1-6 | - | TRBV9 | ASSVGGFDSPLH
14 | few | TRBJ1-5 | - | TRBV6-4 | ASSDQGREGNQPQH
15 | - | TRBJ2-5 | TRBD2 | TRBV11-2 | ASSFLPGTSGVETQY
9 | once | TRBJ2-3 | - | TRBV6-5 | ASSYKTTQY
10 | - | TRBJ1-1 | - | TRBV19 | ASSPPLGKAF
19 | - | TRBJ2-3 | TRBD2 | TRBV9 | ASSVPSVSSGGTPNTYTQY
10 | - | TRBJ2-3 | - | TRBV10-1 | ASSPDTDTQY
12 | - | TRBJ1-4 | - | TRBV21-1 | ASSISPLREKLF
10 | - | TRBJ1-4 | - | TRBV29-1 | SVSPTQGRLF
12 | - | TRBJ2-7 | - | TRBV6-5 | ASSSLRGSYEQY
17 | - | TRBJ1-6 | - | TRBV5-1 | ASSGAALGGGSYNSPLH
9 | - | TRBJ1-1 | TRBD1 | TRBV6-1 | ASRGDREAF
11 | - | TRBJ2-5 | - | TRBV10-3 | AISTPKQETQY
13 | - | TRBJ2-7 | - | TRBV10-3 | AISDLRYSPYEQY
10 | - | TRBJ1-1 | - | TRBV2 | ASSDQVTEAF
14 | - | TRBJ2-7 | TRBD1 | TRBV5-3 | ARSWRGQGYSYEQY
14 | once | TRBJ2-7 | TRBD1 | TRBV11-2 | ASSPGTGVSSYEQY
13 | - | TRBJ1-1 | TRBD1 | TRBV19 | ASSTTGVMNTEAF
13 | few | TRBJ2-1 | TRBD2 | TRBV5-1 | ASSLAAGGYNEQF
15 | - | TRBJ2-2 | - | TRBV7-2 | ASSREGGGAYTGELF
14 | - | TRBJ2-2 | - | TRBV2 | ASIDSAGRNTGELF
13 | - | TRBJ1-5 | TRBD1 | TRBV30 | AWARGQGLYQPQH
12 | - | TRBJ1-2 | TRBD1 | TRBV6-5 | ASSSPGTAYGYT
12 | - | TRBJ2-5 | TRBD1 | TRBV5-6 | ASSSKGQGKTQY
12 | - | TRBJ1-5 | - | TRBV5-6 | ASSSWGVYQPQH
14 | - | TRBJ2-2 | - | TRBV12-1 | ASSSATRSPTGELF
14 | - | TRBJ2-7 | TRBD1 | TRBV5-1 | ASSLAGTGGFYEQY
12 | - | TRBJ2-1 | TRBD2 | TRBV5-1 | ASSTPGLANEQF
12 | - | TRBJ1-2 | TRBD1 | TRBV5-5 | ASSSQTGPYGYT